The table lists the clone carrying this TCR beta chain with a few counts. No antigen is known for it. Recipients were bled about 28 days pretransplant and at posttransplant days 30, 100, 180. This record comes from a study of T cell clonotyping in hematopoietic cell transplantation. Points from the study as a whole: Few recipient clonotypes overlapped donors; over 95% were de novo at given depth.

The V gene's germline CDR1 is GTSNPN and CDR2 SVGIG (reference sequence). This CDR3 spans 15 amino acids. V was cut by 4 bases and J by 0 bases, with 16 bases left in between. Measured with immunoSEQ multiplex PCR; TCRdb has only the in-frame clones, and not every one. The sample lists around 6,100 clones; roughly 32% were seen once. The V call is TRBV30, the J call TRBJ2-7, with D unresolved. The origin of this receptor is a female patient aged 45-60 years who had an allogeneic stem cell transplant from an unrelated donor, so the T cells may come from the graft donor. Some clones in this sample may be carry-over from other donors' samples. Sequences were derived from peripheral blood mononuclear cells, sampled 30 days after allogeneic stem cell transplant. The CDR3 spells CAWKGIADSSYEQYF. CDR3 nucleotide sequence: TGTGCCTGGAAAGGGATAGCCGATAGCTCCTACGAGCAGTACTTC.